This T cell receptor beta chain was profiled in a study of CD8 T cells in Susac syndrome. This CDR3 contains 14 residues. V lost 4 bases to trimming and J lost 6 bases, with 15 bases between them. In germline, CDR1 is MGHDK, CDR2 SYGVNS. Random hexamers were used to reverse transcribe an amount of roughly 0.5 to 1 ug RNA. A multiplex approach, immunoSEQ multiplex PCR, amplified TCR beta CDR3 across 54 Vbeta and 13 Jbeta. MiXCR, run by TCRdb on the immunoSEQ multiplex PCR reads, gives a single entry per CDR3 protein. The sample holds under 200,000 distinct CDR3 sequences; 90% to 95% are singletons and the top ten take 0.087%.

This chain connects TRBV25-1 to TRBJ1-2; possible D gene TRBD1, 5 bases. This clonotype originated in a human donor with Susac syndrome. Sequencing was carried out using CD4+ T cells from PBMCs. In DNA form, the CDR3 reads TGTGCCAGCAGTGGTACAGGCGGCGTCCATGGCTACACCTTC. Residues: CASSGTGGVHGYTF.